What follows describes a single T cell receptor beta chain. The CDR3 consists of 11 residues. Germline V lookup: CDR1 SQVTM, CDR2 ANQGSEA. These data belong to a study of shared clonotypes between healthy human individuals. Profiled with immunoSEQ multiplex PCR; TCRdb holds only in-frame clones, not every one. The sample holds roughly 490,000 clones, roughly 85% seen once. The chain is built from TRBV29-1 and TRBJ2-5; D call uncertain. This sequence was found in a woman aged 40-49 years in good health. Some clones in this sample may be carry-over from other donors' samples. The sequenced sample consisted of PBMCs. CDR3 DNA: TGCTCCTCCCTGTCTCAAGAGACCCAGTACTTC. Its protein is CSSLSQETQYF.